This T cell receptor beta chain was documented in a study of blood T cell repertoires in COVID-19 (dated by TCRdb to the early 2020s). With regard to the full study: Samples from collaborators originated in the United States, Italy and Spain and spanned both the acute and convalescent phases of COVID-19. A de-identified subject ID, COVID-19 status, age in years and sex were almost always included in the sample metadata. The dataset comprised deeply sampled blood TCRbeta repertoires from subjects exposed to, actively infected with, or recovered from COVID-19. The prospective study material was composed of cDNA or gDNA derived from T cells, B-cell-depleted T cells, or PBMCs. A freely available public database, intended as a resource for researchers studying the immune response to SARS-CoV-2, is where the repertoires were released. HLA class I and class II types, where available, came from metadata supplied by the sample provider rather than from assay-based typing. Samples were obtained from the ongoing ImmuneRACE study (first 160 participants) and from over 1,000 subjects provided by 6 global collaborators. The full study reports these points: Clinical and demographic metadata were provided uncurated, with the amount varying by source and participant.

Of note for this clone: The antigen it binds to is not known. The input lacks base qualities; no much larger clone sits a single base away.

From cysteine to phenylalanine, the CDR3 is 11 amino acids long. Only the CDR3 DNA stays, 33 bases, in frame from base 1. A distance of 10 bases separates the germline ends of V and J, which lose 3 bases and 11 bases respectively. Participants in the prospective study were enrolled through a virtual design, were aged roughly 18 to 90 years, and lived in roughly 24 United States geographic areas. To assign participants to cohorts, the prospective study relied on clinical history that participants themselves reported in a screening survey and a study questionnaire. For ImmuneRACE Cohort 3, a participant was defined as recovered based on two consecutive negative NP/OP PCR tests, clearance by a healthcare professional, or resolution of symptoms. Mobile phlebotomists in the prospective study collected whole blood, serum and a nasopharyngeal or oropharyngeal swab from every participant. Participants in the prospective study had the option to provide additional blood draws and questionnaires over an approximately two-month period. Prospective study blood samples were shipped either frozen or at room temperature before DNA extraction.

TCRbeta CDR3 regions were amplified from genomic DNA using the immunoSEQ Assay, a bias-controlled multiplex PCR. The published analysis was carried out like this. The number of nucleated cells in each sample was estimated by amplification of reference gene primers within the assay. To quantify the absolute abundance of each unique TCRbeta CDR3 rearrangement, sequence reads were collapsed and filtered. For each sample, productive Simpson clonality was calculated as the square root of Simpson's diversity index across productive rearrangements. TCRdb carries this immuneACCESS record with in-frame sequences only. Its versions omit some clonotypes, under half of them owing to an unresolved V gene in the studies checked, with the rest unexplained. The D gene and trimming were derived from the DNA, and the V and J assignments and clone size from that table. This sample is represented by some 170,000 clones; roughly 82% of them were singletons. The top ten hold roughly 15% of the sample.

The chain is assembled from TRBV12-3 or TRBV12-4 and TRBJ1-1, with the identity of the D gene unclear. The sample was PBMCs or T cells enriched from blood (not recorded which). This clonotype was obtained from a man between 50 and 59 years old who had recovered from COVID-19. The nucleotide sequence is TGTGCCAGCAGTTTGAGGCATGCTGCTTTCTTT. Its coded protein is CASSLRHAAFF.